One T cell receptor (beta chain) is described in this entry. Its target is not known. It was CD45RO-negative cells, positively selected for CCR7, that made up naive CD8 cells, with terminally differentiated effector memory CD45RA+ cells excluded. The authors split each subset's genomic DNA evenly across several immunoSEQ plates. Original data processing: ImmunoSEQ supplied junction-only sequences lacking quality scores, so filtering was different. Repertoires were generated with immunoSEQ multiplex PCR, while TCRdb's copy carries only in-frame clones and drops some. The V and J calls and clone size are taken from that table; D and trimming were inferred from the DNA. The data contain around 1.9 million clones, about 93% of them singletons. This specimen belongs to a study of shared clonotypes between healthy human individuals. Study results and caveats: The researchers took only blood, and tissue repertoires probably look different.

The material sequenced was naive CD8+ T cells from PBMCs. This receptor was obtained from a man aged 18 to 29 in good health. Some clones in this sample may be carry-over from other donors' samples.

CDR3 amino acids: CASNLAGSADTQYF. CDR3 bases: TGTGCCAGCAACCTAGCGGGATCAGCAGATACGCAGTATTTT. This chain joins TRBV27 and TRBJ2-3; 9 bases line up with TRBD2. CDR3 length: 14 amino acids. Unmatched junction bases numbered 6, after V lost 7 bases and J lost 4 bases. CDR1 is MNHEY, CDR2 SMNVEV, per germline (reference sequence).